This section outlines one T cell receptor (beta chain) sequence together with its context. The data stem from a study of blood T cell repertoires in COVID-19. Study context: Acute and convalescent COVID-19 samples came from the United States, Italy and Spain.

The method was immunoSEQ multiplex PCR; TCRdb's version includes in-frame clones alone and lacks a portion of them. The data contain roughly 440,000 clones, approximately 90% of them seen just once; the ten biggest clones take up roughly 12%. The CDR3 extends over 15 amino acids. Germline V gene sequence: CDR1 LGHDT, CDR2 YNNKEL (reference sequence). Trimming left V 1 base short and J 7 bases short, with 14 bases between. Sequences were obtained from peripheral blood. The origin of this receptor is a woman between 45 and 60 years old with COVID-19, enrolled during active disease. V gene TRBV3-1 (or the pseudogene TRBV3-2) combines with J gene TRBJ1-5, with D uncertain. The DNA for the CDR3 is TGTGCCAGCAGCCAAGTCCTCGGTTGGGAGCAGCCCCAGCATTTT. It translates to CASSQVLGWEQPQHF.